Described below is a single TCR beta chain sequence and its context. The ends were cut back, 9 bases at V and 0 bases at J, with 33 bases in the middle. The CDR3 spans 22 residues. Germline values: CDR1 LNHDA, CDR2 SQIVND (reference sequence). The data were obtained in a study of blood T cell repertoires in COVID-19. About the study: Whether acute or convalescent, the COVID-19 samples came from the United States, Italy and Spain. Nucleic acid was either cDNA or gDNA, and it came from T cells, B-cell-depleted T cells, or PBMCs.

Original data processing: Reference gene primer amplification gave nucleated cell count estimates. Profiled with immunoSEQ multiplex PCR; TCRdb holds only in-frame clones, not every one. For V, J and clone size, that table is used; D and trimming come from the DNA. The data contain 200,000 to 300,000 clones, approximately 78% of them singletons. The sequencing sample was made of peripheral blood. The origin of this receptor is a woman in her sixties with active or convalescent COVID-19. V gene TRBV19 combines with J gene TRBJ2-6; maybe TRBD2 (7 bases). The CDR3 loop is CASLKDSGASPTSYSGANVLTF. The DNA of the CDR3 is TGTGCCAGCCTGAAGGACAGCGGGGCTAGTCCCACATCTTACTCTGGGGCCAACGTCCTGACTTTC.